What follows describes a single T cell receptor beta chain. There are a few counts of this clone. Its antigen target is currently unknown. One base away there is no much larger clone; base qualities are not given. These data are taken from a study of cytomegalovirus exposure and HLA in healthy donors (dated by TCRdb to 2017 to 2019). Regarding the study in general: According to an earlier analysis of 587 of the donors, 150 million to 200 million T cells yielded 90 million to 130 million unique TCR beta sequences and about 300 Gb of sequence data. Class I and class II HLA loci were covered by the typing at four-digit resolution. All discovery cohort repertoires had been generated using a single sequencing platform. To study patterns of TCR occurrence, a later analysis re-analyzed previously published TCR beta repertoires from more than 550 donors and added high-resolution HLA genotyping. Donor age, sex, ethnicity and CMV serostatus were collected together with the repertoire data. The study aimed to test whether signatures of past pathogen exposure could be identified by cataloging public T cell receptors. The number of typed donors differed by locus: roughly 629-630 for A, B, C, DRB1 and DQB1; 500 to 550 for DQA1; 600 to 610 for DPA1; and roughly 490 for DPB1. Because of strong linkage in the cohort, roughly five DR-DQ haplotypes were treated as single units for association and clustering. Among the roughly 410 genotyped donors, about 85% belonged to the genetic ancestry cluster associated with self-reported Caucasian donors. About 280 gigabases of sequencing data and around 80 million unique TCR sequences made up an early release that covered 640 HLA-typed donors. A later genetic analysis used genome-wide SNP genotypes for about 60% of the roughly 700 donors, treating that subset as a discovery cohort. An earlier analysis of 587 of the donors applied high-throughput TCR beta sequencing to assess whether each TCR beta V gene segment acted as functional or pseudogenic. Among some 400 genotyped donors of the cohort, an average of about 240,000 unique TCR beta nucleotide sequences were sequenced per donor, around 20% of them non-productive. Using immunosequencing, the study profiled T cell repertoires from 666 subjects and related those repertoires to cytomegalovirus serostatus. The study combined high-throughput TCR immunosequencing, statistical association of individual TCRs with disease status, and machine learning to predict cytomegalovirus infection status. Rather than drawing on any new phenotypic data, the later analysis identified candidate immune exposures from TCR beta sequences and the way those sequences occurred across donors. A separate validation cohort of some 130 different subjects was used in addition to the roughly 700-subject first cohort.

The paper as a whole reports these results and caveats: While some public TCRs were present in many individuals, most TCR sequences turned up only very rarely across donors. Assigning TCR associations to individual alleles was difficult when HLA alleles, especially DR and DQ, strongly co-occurred. In this cohort, only TCR beta chains were sequenced, and detectable features were limited by the absence of alpha or paired-chain data. Because the 87-base-pair reads could not distinguish some IMGT-functional V segments, including TRBV6-2 and TRBV6-3, those segments were excluded. In both the original and validation cohorts, the classifier was reported to diagnose cytomegalovirus status with high specificity and sensitivity. The authors suggested that the approach could potentially be generalized to other disease states and immunological phenotypes. Linkage disequilibrium might explain the correlated functional status among segregating V segments, but an unknown experimental factor could not be excluded. In a later genetic analysis, a missense DCLRE1C variant was associated with V-gene and J-gene trimming of TCR beta chains, and the association was replicated in an independent cohort. Because HLA typing was unavailable for some donors at each locus, only the typed subset was used in association tests. A later analysis found that HLA-associated TCR beta chains were more clonally expanded and had lower generation probabilities than equally common non-associated chains. A cluster of highly shared sequence variants was judged likely to represent a technical artifact of the sequencing pipeline. A further reported finding was that TCR beta sequences accurately predicted the HLA-A and HLA-B alleles for most subjects in the first cohort. In vitro tests confirmed that a few of the cytomegalovirus-associated TCR beta chains recognize cytomegalovirus antigens. In a later analysis, the rate of TCR association differed among HLA loci, with DRB1 alleles having the most associated TCRs and HLA-C alleles having the fewest. In a later analysis, most CMV-associated TCR beta chains were found to appear HLA-restricted, with HLA associations seemingly driven largely by CMV exposure. Immune exposure information for the cohort was limited to CMV serostatus. The earlier analysis of 450 to 700 of the donors excluded some 15 rarely observed V segments, including chromosome 9 orphons, because counts were too low. Roughly uniform sequencing depth across donors was assumed in presence/absence analyses, although this assumption may not hold. The study listed 150 to 200 TCR beta chains as associated with cytomegalovirus. Compared with the approximately 700-donor mean, donors in an Asian-associated ancestry cluster had fewer N-insertions in productive TCRs, according to a later genetic analysis. An earlier analysis of approximately 530 of the donors showed that most TCR beta V segments appeared in productive rearrangements either about 87% or about 30% of the time, which broadly matched IMGT annotations. A later analysis associated 16,951 TCR beta sequences with specific HLA alleles at a false discovery rate of 0.05. Several of the top co-occurrence clusters appeared to be linked to parvovirus B19, influenza, CMV and Epstein-Barr virus, according to a later analysis.

Libraries came from the immunoSEQ multiplex PCR assay. For the multiplex PCR, a mixture combining 60 forward primers for TCR Vbeta segments and 13 reverse primers for TCR Jbeta segments was used. Amplification of the CDR3 region of rearranged TCR beta genes was performed with a multiplex PCR assay on genomic DNA. On the Illumina HiSeq System, the amplified TCR beta libraries were sequenced as 87-base-pair reads. The original methods were these. In a later analysis, some 80 million unique TCR beta chains were counted across the roughly 670 repertoires, and around 10 million of these chains were shared by at least two donors. A nearest-neighbor algorithm error-corrected the raw reads and collapsed the reads into unique sequences, merging closely related sequences to remove PCR and sequencing errors. To assign V, D and J gene segments, CDR3 sequences were aligned to IMGT reference sequences. For a sequence to be retained, at least a six-nucleotide match to both a V gene segment and a J gene segment was required. Rearrangements were classified as productive when the CDR3 lacked stop codons and remained in frame with V and J, and all other rearrangements were classified as non-productive. Following IMGT convention, CDR3 was defined as the stretch from the second conserved V-encoded cysteine to the conserved J-encoded phenylalanine. The earlier analysis of 587 of the donors excluded any sequence lacking an unambiguous match to a single V gene segment. In an earlier analysis of a few hundred of the donors, V segments were called functional above 56.7% productive rearrangements and were called segregating when the between-donor standard deviation exceeded 5%. A statistical classification framework was built for diagnosing cytomegalovirus status from the catalog of TCR beta chain sequences. A later analysis assigned V and J genes by comparing TCR nucleotide sequences with IMGT/GENE-DB human TR gene sequences. Using the TCRdist pipeline, a later analysis assigned CDR3 sequences along with most-parsimonious VDJ recombination scenarios. In a later analysis, every TCR beta chain was defined by the combination of its CDR3 amino acid sequence and its V-gene family, and reads without a unique V-gene family were dropped. As a way to deal with suspected cross-contamination and a sequencing artifact, a later analysis dropped 500 to 700 nucleotide sequences that were highly shared and had low generation probability. In a later analysis, a clonal expansion index was calculated for each public chain from normalized within-repertoire ranks of inferred template counts. In a later analysis, generation probabilities were computed with a VDJ recombination model fitted to out-of-frame rearrangements, and the resulting probabilities were checked against IGoR. In a later analysis, TCR-TCR, TCR-HLA and TCR-CMV co-occurrence was scored with hypergeometric tests, and a repertoire-size bias correction was applied to TCR pairs. False discovery rates were estimated in a later analysis by permuting HLA or CMV assignments 20 times. A later analysis grouped co-occurring TCRs with DBSCAN, adding TCRdist sequence similarity when clustering within HLA-allele-positive subsets. For co-occurrence clustering, repertoires with fewer than 30,000 or more than 120,000 public chains were excluded, along with 4 to 6 repertoires with anomalous nucleotide sharing. Here the immuneACCESS table is served through TCRdb, limited to in-frame sequences with V and J called. Missing clones are a known gap in these copies; in checked studies unresolved V genes cover under half, and the rest lacks a known reason. From that table come the V and J calls and clone size; the DNA was used to work out D and trimming. The sample profile shows some 130,000 clones; 63% of them were found once. The ten largest clonotypes hold 9% to 10% of the sample.

In total, 600 or so healthy bone marrow donors made up the cohort. All cohort members were sampled while nominally healthy, although unrecorded immune exposures were likely present. The donor was CMV seropositive and belonged to the group of 250 to 300 seropositive cohort members. A peripheral blood sample was provided by each donor, and peripheral blood mononuclear cells were used for TCR beta sequencing. Genomic DNA extraction from the blood cell samples was performed with the Qiagen DNeasy Blood Extraction Kit. Including cysteine and phenylalanine, the CDR3 has 16 amino acids. The kept DNA is CDR3 alone, 48 bases in frame from the first base. Taken from the germline V gene, the CDR1 and CDR2 loops are SGHTA and FQGNSA. Germline trimming amounts to 4 bases on V and 2 bases on J, with 4 as the count of junction bases outside the gene matches.

The receptor was isolated from a man aged 35-49 years in good health and CMV-seropositive. The chain uses TRBV7-2 and TRBJ2-5, with 13 bases in between that match TRBD2. The source material was PBMCs. Here is the DNA: TGTGCCAGCAGCTCCGGACTAGCGGGGGTACAAGAGACCCAGTACTTC. Translated, this gives CASSSGLAGVQETQYF.